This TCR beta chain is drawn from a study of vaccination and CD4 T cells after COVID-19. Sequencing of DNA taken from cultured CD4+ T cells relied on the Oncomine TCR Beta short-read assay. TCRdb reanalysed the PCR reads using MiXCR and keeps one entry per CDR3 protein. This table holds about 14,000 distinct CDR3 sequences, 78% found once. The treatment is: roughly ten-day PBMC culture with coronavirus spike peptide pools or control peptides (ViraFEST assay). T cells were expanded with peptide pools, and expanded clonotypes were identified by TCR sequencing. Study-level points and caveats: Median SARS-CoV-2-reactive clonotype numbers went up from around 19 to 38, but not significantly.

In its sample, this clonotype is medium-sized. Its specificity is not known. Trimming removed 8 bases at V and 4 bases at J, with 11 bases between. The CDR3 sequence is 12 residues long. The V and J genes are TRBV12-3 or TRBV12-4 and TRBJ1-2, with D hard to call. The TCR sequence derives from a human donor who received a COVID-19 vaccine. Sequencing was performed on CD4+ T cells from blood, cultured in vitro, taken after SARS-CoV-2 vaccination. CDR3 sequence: CASRTVPYGYTF. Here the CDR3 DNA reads TGTGCCAGCCGGACGGTTCCCTATGGCTACACCTTC.